This TCR beta chain originates from a study of blood T cell repertoires in COVID-19. Study-level background: Material from acute and convalescent COVID-19 was sourced from the United States, Italy and Spain. Sample material is recorded as cDNA or gDNA derived from T cells, B-cell-depleted T cells, or PBMCs.

This clone was observed a few times. Original analysis: Estimation of nucleated cell counts relied on the amplification of reference gene primers. Assay: immunoSEQ multiplex PCR; the TCRdb copy retains only in-frame clones and omits some. For V, J and clone size, that table is used; D and trimming come from the DNA. The sample yields about 89,000 clones, around 72% seen once. This CDR3 contains 15 residues. Germline-derived CDR1 and CDR2 are SGDLS and YYNGEE. The ends were cut back, 0 bases at V and 3 bases at J, with 12 bases in the middle. The chain couples TRBV9 to TRBJ1-2; perhaps TRBD1 as D (5 bases). The sequence came from a woman of 80 years or more with acute or convalescent COVID-19. Sequencing was done on a sample of peripheral blood. CDR3: CASSVDGGVDYGYTF. The CDR3 region has the DNA TGTGCCAGCAGCGTAGATGGAGGGGTGGACTATGGCTACACCTTC.